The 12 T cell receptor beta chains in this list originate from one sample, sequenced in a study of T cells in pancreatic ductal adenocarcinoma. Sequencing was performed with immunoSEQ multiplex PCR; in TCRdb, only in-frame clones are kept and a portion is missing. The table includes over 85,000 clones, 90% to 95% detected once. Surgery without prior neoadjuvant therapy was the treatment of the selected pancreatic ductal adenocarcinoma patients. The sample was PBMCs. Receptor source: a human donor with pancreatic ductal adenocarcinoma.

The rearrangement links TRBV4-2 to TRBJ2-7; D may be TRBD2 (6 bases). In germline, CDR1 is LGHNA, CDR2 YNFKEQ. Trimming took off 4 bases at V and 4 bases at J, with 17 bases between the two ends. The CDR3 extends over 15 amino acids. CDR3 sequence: CASSLVREIPYEQYF. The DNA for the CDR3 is TGTGCCAGCAGCCTTGTTCGGGAGATACCTTACGAGCAGTACTTC.

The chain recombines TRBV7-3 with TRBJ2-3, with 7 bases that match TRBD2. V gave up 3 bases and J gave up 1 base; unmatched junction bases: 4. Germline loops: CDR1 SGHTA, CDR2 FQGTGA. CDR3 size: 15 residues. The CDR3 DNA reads TGTGCCAGCAGCTTCACTGGGGGGGGCACAGATACGCAGTATTTT. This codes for CASSFTGGGTDTQYF. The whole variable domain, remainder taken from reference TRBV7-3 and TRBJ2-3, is GAGVSQTPSNKVTEKGKYVELRCDPISGHTALYWYRQSLGQGPEFLIYFQGTGAADDSGLPNDRFFAVRPEGSVSTLKIQRTERGDSAVYLCASSFTGGGTDTQYFGPGTRLTVL.

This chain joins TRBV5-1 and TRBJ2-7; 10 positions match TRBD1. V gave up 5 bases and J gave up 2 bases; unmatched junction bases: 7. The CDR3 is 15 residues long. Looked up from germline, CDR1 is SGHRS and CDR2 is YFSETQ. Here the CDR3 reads CASSYSGQGTYEQYF. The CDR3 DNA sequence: TGCGCCAGCAGTTACTCGGGACAGGGGACCTACGAGCAGTACTTC.

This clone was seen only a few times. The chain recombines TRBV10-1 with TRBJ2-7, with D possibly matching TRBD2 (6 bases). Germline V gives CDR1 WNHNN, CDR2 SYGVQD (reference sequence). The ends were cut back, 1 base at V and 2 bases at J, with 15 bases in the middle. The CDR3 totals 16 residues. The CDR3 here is CASSEYRLASTYEQYF. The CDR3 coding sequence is TGCGCCAGCAGTGAGTACAGGCTAGCGTCCACCTACGAGCAGTACTTC.

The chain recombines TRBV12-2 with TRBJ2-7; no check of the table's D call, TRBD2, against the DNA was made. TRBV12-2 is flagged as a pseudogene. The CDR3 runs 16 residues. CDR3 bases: TGTGCAAGTCGCCCTATTGGGGGGGGTCTAGCCAAAGAGCAGTACTTC. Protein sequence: CASRPIGGGLAKEQYF.

Written as DNA, the CDR3 is TGTGCCAGCCACAGCGGGAGAGGGTCCTACGAGCAGTACTTC. This gives the protein CASHSGRGSYEQYF. V gene TRBV2 combines with J gene TRBJ2-7; 8 bases align to TRBD2. Germline-derived CDR1 and CDR2 are SNHLY and FYNNEI. This CDR3 region has 14 residues. V trimming: 8 bases; J trimming: 1 base; junction bases outside the gene matches: 7.

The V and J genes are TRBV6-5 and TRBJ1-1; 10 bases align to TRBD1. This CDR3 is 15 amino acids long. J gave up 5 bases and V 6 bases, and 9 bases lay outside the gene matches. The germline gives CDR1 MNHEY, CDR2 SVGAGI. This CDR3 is CASSRAGTGETEAFF. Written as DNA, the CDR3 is TGTGCCAGCAGCCGCGCCGGGACAGGGGAAACTGAAGCTTTCTTT.

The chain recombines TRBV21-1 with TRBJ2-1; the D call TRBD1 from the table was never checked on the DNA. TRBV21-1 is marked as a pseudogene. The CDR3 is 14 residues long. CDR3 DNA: TGTGCCAGCAGCACCGGGACAGGGGGAGGTGAGCAGTTCTTC. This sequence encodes CASSTGTGGGEQFF.

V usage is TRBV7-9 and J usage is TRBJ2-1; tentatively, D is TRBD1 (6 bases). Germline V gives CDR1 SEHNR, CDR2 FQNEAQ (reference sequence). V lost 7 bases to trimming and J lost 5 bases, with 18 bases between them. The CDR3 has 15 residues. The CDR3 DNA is TGTGCCAGCACTCCTACCGGGACACCAGACAATGAGCAGTTCTTC. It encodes CASTPTGTPDNEQFF.

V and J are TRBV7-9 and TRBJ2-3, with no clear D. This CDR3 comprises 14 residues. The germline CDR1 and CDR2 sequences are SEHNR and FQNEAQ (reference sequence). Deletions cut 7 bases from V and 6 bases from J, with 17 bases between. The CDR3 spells CASTFNSNSDTQYF. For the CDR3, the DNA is TGTGCCAGCACCTTTAACTCGAATTCGGATACGCAGTATTTT.

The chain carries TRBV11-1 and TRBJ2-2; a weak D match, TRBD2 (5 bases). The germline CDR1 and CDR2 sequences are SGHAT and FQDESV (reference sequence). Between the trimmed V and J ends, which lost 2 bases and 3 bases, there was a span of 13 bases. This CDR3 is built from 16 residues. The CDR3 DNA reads TGTGCCAGCAGCTTAAAGCAGGCGGGTGACACCGGGGAGCTGTTTTTT. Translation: CASSLKQAGDTGELFF.

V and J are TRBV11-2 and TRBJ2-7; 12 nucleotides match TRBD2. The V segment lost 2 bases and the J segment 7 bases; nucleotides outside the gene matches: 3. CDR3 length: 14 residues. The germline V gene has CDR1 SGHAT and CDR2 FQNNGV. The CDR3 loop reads CASSLKGLAGEQYF. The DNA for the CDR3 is TGTGCCAGCAGCTTAAAGGGACTAGCGGGTGAGCAGTACTTC.